Below are 9 T cell receptor beta chains sequenced from a single sample in a study of cytomegalovirus exposure and HLA in healthy donors. Clones were read by immunoSEQ multiplex PCR, and TCRdb kept only the in-frame ones, dropping some. The repertoire holds tens of thousands of clones, with over 85% as singletons. The specimen sequenced was PBMCs. Receptors were obtained from a man aged 18 to 29 in good health and CMV-seronegative.

The chain couples TRBV5-1 to TRBJ1-2; tentative D call: TRBD1 (6 bases). Per the germline V gene, CDR1 is SGHRS and CDR2 is YFSETQ. The CDR3 extends over 14 amino acids. The V end lost 0 bases, the J end lost 9 bases, and 15 bases lay between the germline ends. CDR3 DNA: TGCGCCAGCAGCTTGGTAACAGGGACTAGAAGCTACACCTTC. It is translated as CASSLVTGTRSYTF.

The J gene is TRBJ1-2, the V gene TRBV6-5; D ambiguous. The CDR3 sequence is 14 residues long. In germline, CDR1 is MNHEY, CDR2 SVGAGI. With 0 bases removed from V and 8 bases from J, the gap between germline ends came to 13 bases. Here the CDR3 DNA reads TGTGCCAGCAGTTACTCGATTGAGGGATCCGGCTACACCTTC. It yields the protein CASSYSIEGSGYTF.

This sequence joins TRBV19 and TRBJ2-5; the D gene is possibly TRBD1 (5 bases). Per the germline V gene, CDR1 is LNHDA and CDR2 is SQIVND (reference sequence). There are 16 residues in the CDR3. Between the trimmed V and J ends, which lost 5 bases and 2 bases, there was a span of 18 bases. The chain's CDR3 is CASSPRVLTRQETQYF. CDR3 DNA sequence: TGTGCCAGTAGTCCCAGGGTCTTGACCCGGCAAGAGACCCAGTACTTC.

V and J are TRBV21-1 and TRBJ2-1; the D segment call TRBD2 is taken from the table without a DNA check. TRBV21-1 is a pseudogene. The CDR3 spans 17 residues. The CDR3 sequence is CASSKEMGLAEADEQFF. Here the CDR3 DNA reads TGTGCCAGCAGCAAAGAGATGGGACTAGCGGAGGCAGATGAGCAGTTCTTC.

The chain carries TRBV4-1 and TRBJ2-3, with 7 bases matching TRBD2. V lost 2 bases, J lost 2 bases, and 4 bases stayed unmatched. The V gene's germline CDR1 is MGHRA and CDR2 YSYEKL. The length of the CDR3 is 15 residues. The CDR3 loop is CASSQPSGYTDTQYF. For the CDR3, the DNA is TGCGCCAGCAGCCAACCTAGCGGTTACACAGATACGCAGTATTTT.

The chain carries TRBV5-4 and TRBJ2-2; 7 bases map to TRBD2. Germline CDR1 and CDR2: SGHNT and YYREEE (reference sequence). This CDR3 is 17 amino acids long. V lost 2 bases to trimming and J lost 7 bases; unmatched junction nucleotides: 14. CDR3: CASSLGARTSRSGELFF. The CDR3 DNA reads TGTGCCAGCAGCTTAGGGGCCAGGACTAGTCGGAGCGGGGAGCTGTTTTTT.

This chain links TRBV5-1 with TRBJ2-1; 12 bases fit TRBD2. Per the germline V gene, CDR1 is SGHRS and CDR2 is YFSETQ. V dropped 3 bases and J dropped 4; count of bases not matched to a gene: 2. CDR3 length: 15 amino acids. The DNA of the CDR3 is TGCGCCAGCAGCTCAGGACTAGCGGGGTACAATGAGCAGTTCTTC. Amino acids: CASSSGLAGYNEQFF.

CDR3 in DNA: TGTGCCAGCACCTCAGGGGGCTCTTTTTCTGGGGCCAACGTCCTGACTTTC. This gives the protein CASTSGGSFSGANVLTF. The chain has TRBV28 and TRBJ2-6; TRBD1 aligns across 8 bases. Germline CDR1 and CDR2: MDHEN and SYDVKM. Trimming removed 7 bases from V and 1 base from J; junction bases left unmatched: 9. CDR3 length equals 17 residues. The variable domain in full, with the rest retrieved from reference TRBV28 and TRBJ2-6, is DVKVTQSSRYLVKRTGEKVFLECVQDMDHENMFWYRQDPGLGLRLIYFSYDVKMKEKGDIPEGYSVSREKKERFSLILESASTNQTSMYLCASTSGGSFSGANVLTFGAGSRLTVL.

This rearrangement joins TRBV19 to TRBJ1-5; D not resolved. V lost 7 bases to trimming and J lost 9 bases, with 13 bases between them. There are 12 residues in the CDR3. CDR1 is LNHDA, CDR2 SQIVND, per germline (reference sequence). The CDR3 loop is CASKLSAGPQHF. Here the CDR3 DNA reads TGTGCCAGTAAATTATCGGCAGGGCCCCAGCATTTT.